This TCR beta chain derives from a study of blood T cell repertoires in COVID-19. On the study more broadly: The United States, Italy and Spain supplied acute and convalescent COVID-19 samples.

As originally analysed: Reference gene primer amplification gave estimated nucleated cell counts. Method: immunoSEQ multiplex PCR; TCRdb's copy keeps in-frame clones and lacks some. The V and J calls and clone size are taken from that table; D and trimming were inferred from the DNA. The table lists 25,000 or so clones, approximately 90% of them singletons. The CDR3 totals 15 residues. Germline values: CDR1 SGHRS, CDR2 YFSETQ. The V end was cut by 0 bases, the J end by 5 bases, with 12 bases between. The specimen sequenced was peripheral blood. The chain combines TRBV5-1 with TRBJ2-1; perhaps TRBD2 as D (5 bases). This sequence was found in a woman aged 80 or older with acute or convalescent COVID-19. CDR3 nucleotides: TGCGCCAGCAGCTTGGTGGTCGGGAACGACAATGAGCAGTTCTTC. Translation: CASSLVVGNDNEQFF.